The sample holds a few counts of the clone carrying this T cell receptor beta chain. Its target is not known. It was with a sample-barcoded 5' primer and a J-beta primer mix that a second PCR of about 6 to 12 cycles was run. TCRdb reprocessed the 5' RACE reads via MiXCR and lists one record per CDR3 protein. This table has over 700,000 distinct CDR3 sequences, around 25% appearing once. Trimming cost V 7 bases and J 8 bases, with 23 bases left between them. The CDR3 runs 15 residues. Germline V CDR1 and CDR2: SEHNR, FQNEAQ (reference sequence). These data belong to a study of blood T cells in healthy people across ages. General observations from the study: It was found that TCR beta diversity correlated strongly with the percentage of naive T cells.

A further study also used this sample, focusing on T cells of mothers and their children. As that report states: Clones that were microchimeric and persistent were not detected among T cells.

The V call is TRBV7-9, the J call TRBJ1-1; the D gene is possibly TRBD1 (5 bases). The sequenced sample consisted of blood. This sequence was found in a boy between 5 and 17 years old in good health. The DNA for the CDR3 is TGTGCCAGCACCCCCGAGGGGATTAGGGGCGAGGAAGCTTTCTTT. As protein: CASTPEGIRGEEAFF. Full variable domain (remainder filled in from reference TRBV7-9 and TRBJ1-1): DTGVSQNPRHKITKRGQNVTFRCDPISEHNRLYWYRQTLGQGPEFLTYFQNEAQLEKSRLLSDRFSAERPKGSFSTLEIQRTEQGDSAMYLCASTPEGIRGEEAFFGQGTRLTVV.